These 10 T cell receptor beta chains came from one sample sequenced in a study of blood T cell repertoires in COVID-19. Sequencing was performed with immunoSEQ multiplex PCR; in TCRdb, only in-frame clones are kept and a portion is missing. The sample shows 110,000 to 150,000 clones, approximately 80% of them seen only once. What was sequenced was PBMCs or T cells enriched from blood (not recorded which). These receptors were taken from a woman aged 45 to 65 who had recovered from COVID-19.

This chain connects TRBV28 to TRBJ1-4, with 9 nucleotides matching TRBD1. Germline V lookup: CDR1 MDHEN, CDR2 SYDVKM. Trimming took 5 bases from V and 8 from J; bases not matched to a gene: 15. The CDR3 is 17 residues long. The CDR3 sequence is CASSPPLDRGGFEKLFF. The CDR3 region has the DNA TGTGCCAGCAGTCCCCCCCTGGACAGGGGAGGTTTCGAAAAACTGTTTTTT.

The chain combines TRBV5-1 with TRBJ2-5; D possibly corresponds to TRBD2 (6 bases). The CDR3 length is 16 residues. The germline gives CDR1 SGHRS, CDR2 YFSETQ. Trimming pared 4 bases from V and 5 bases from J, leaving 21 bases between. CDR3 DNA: TGCGCCAGCAGCCCGACTGGGCGGGGATGGGAGGAGACCCAGTACTTC. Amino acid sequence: CASSPTGRGWEETQYF.

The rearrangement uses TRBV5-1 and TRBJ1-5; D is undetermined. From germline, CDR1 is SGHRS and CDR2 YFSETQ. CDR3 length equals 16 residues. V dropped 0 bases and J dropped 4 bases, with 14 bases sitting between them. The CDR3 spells CASSLEGPGRNQPQHF. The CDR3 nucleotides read TGCGCCAGCAGCTTGGAGGGCCCCGGGAGGAATCAGCCCCAGCATTTT.

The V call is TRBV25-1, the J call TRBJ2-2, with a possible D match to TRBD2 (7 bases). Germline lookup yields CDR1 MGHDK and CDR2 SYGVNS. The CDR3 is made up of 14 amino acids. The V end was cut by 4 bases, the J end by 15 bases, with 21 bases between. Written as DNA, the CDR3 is TGTGCCAGCAGTGTTAGGGCGGGGGCGGCTGATTTGTTTTTT. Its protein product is CASSVRAGAADLFF.

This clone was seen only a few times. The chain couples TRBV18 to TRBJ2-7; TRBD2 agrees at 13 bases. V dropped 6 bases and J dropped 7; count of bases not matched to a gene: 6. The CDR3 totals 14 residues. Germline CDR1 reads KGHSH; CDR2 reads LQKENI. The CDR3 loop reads CASSSTSGGREQYF. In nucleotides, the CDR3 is TGTGCCAGCTCGTCGACTAGCGGGGGGAGGGAGCAGTACTTC.

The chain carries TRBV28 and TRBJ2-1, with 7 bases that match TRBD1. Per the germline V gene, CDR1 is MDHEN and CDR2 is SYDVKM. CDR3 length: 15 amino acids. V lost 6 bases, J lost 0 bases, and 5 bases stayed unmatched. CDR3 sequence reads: CASSIQGSSYNEQFF. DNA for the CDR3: TGTGCCAGCAGCATACAGGGGAGCTCCTACAATGAGCAGTTCTTC.

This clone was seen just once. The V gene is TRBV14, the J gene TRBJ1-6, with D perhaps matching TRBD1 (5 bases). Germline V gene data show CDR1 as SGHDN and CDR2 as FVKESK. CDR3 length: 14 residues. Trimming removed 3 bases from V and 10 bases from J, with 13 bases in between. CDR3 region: CASSHGQRGSPLHF. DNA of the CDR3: TGTGCCAGCAGCCACGGACAAAGGGGCTCACCCCTCCACTTT.

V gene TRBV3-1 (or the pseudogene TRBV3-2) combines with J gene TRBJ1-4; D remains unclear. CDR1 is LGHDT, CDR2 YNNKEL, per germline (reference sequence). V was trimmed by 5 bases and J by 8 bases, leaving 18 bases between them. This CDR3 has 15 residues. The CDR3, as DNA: TGTGCCAGCAGCATCCGGCCTTACCTGGAGGAAAAACTGTTTTTT. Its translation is CASSIRPYLEEKLFF.

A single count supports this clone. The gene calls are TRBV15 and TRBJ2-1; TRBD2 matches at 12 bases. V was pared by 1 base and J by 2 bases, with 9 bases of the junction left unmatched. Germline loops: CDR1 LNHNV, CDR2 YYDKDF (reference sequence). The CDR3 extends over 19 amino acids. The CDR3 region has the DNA TGTGCCACCAGCAGAGGGGGAGCTAGCGGGGGGGCCGCCTACAATGAGCAGTTCTTC. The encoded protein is CATSRGGASGGAAYNEQFF.

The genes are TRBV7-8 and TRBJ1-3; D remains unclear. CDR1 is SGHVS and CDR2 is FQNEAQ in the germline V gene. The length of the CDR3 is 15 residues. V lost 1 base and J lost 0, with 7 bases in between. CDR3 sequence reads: CASSLGGNSGNTIYF. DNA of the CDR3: TGTGCCAGCAGCTTAGGCGGGAACTCTGGAAACACCATATATTTT.